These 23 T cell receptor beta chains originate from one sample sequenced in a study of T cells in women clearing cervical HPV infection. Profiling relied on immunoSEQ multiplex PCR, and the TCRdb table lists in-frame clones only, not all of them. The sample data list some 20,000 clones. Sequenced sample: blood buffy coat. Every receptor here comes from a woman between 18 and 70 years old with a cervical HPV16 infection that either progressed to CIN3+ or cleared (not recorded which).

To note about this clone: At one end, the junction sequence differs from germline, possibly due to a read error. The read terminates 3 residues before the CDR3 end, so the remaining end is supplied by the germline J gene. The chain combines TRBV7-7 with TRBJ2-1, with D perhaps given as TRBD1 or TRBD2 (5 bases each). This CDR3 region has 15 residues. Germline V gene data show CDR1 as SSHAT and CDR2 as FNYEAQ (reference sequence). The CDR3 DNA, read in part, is TGTGCTAGCAGCTTAGGGGCGGGCTCCTACAATGAG. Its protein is CASSLGAGSYNE. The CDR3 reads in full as CASSLGAGSYNEQFF.

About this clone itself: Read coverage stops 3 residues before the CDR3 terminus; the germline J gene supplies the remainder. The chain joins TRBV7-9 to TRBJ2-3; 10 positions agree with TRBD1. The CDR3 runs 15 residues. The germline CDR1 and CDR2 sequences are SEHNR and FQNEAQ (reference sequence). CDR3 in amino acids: CASSAGTGDNQPQYF. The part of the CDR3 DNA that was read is TGTGCCAGCAGCGCCGGGACAGGGGACAATCAGCCG.

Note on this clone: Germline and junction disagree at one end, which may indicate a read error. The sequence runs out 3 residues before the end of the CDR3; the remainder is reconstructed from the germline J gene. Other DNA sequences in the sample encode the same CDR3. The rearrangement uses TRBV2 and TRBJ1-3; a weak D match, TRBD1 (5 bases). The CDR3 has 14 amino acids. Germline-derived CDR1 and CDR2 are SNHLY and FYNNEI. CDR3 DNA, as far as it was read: TGTGCCAGTACCGGGACTGGCACAGGAAACACT. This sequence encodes CASTGTGTGNT. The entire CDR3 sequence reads CASTGTGTGNTIYF.

CDR3 in amino acids: CASSQWRENTEAFF. CDR3 bases read: TGTGCCAGCAGCCAATGGCGGGAGAACACTGAA. The gene calls are TRBV14 and TRBJ1-1, with D uncertain. The read gets to within 3 residues of the CDR3 end, and the germline J gene fills in the rest. This CDR3 is built from 14 residues. Germline assignment: CDR1 SGHDN and CDR2 FVKESK. V lost 2 bases, J lost 1 base, and 8 bases lay in between.

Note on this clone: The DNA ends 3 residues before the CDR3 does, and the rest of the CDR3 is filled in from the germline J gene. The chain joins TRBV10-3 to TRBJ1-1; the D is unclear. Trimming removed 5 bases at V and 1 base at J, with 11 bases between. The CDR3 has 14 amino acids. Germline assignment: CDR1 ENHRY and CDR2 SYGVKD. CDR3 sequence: CAISPRGENTEAFF. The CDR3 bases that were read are TGTGCCATCAGTCCTCGGGGAGAGAACACTGAA.

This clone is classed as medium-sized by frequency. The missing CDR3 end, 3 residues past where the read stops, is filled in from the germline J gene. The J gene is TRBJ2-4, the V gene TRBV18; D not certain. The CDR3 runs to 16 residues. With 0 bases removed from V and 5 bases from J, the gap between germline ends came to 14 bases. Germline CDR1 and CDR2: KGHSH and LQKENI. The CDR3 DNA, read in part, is TGTGCCAGCTCACCACCGGAGAAGGGCTTTCAAAACATT. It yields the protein CASSPPEKGFQNI. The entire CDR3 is CASSPPEKGFQNIQYF.

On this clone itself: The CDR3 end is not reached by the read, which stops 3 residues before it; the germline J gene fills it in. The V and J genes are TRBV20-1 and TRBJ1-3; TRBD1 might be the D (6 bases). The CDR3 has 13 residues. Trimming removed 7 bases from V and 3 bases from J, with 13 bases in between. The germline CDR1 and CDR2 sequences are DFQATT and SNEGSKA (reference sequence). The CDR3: CSVQPGDGNTIYF. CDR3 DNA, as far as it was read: TGCAGTGTTCAACCAGGGGATGGAAACACC.

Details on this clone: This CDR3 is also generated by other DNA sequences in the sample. The DNA read from the CDR3 is TGTGCCAGTCTTCGCGGGGACAGAGTCCTATTCTCTGGAAACACC. Amino acids: CASLRGDRVLFSGNT. The whole CDR3 is CASLRGDRVLFSGNTIYF. The chain combines TRBV19 with TRBJ1-3, with TRBD1 identical over 7 bases. The read terminates 3 residues before the CDR3 end, so the remaining end is supplied by the germline J gene. This CDR3 comprises 18 residues. The junction had 16 bases not matched to a gene; V was cut back by 8 bases and J by 0 bases. CDR1 and CDR2 from the germline V gene are LNHDA and SQIVND (reference sequence).

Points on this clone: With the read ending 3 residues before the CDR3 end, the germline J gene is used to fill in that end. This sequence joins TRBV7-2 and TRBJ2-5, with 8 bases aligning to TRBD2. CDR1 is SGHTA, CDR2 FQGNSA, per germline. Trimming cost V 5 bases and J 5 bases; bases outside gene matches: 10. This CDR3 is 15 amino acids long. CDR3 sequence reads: CASSPPGTRYETQYF. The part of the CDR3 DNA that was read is TGTGCCAGCAGCCCCCCCGGGACTAGATACGAGACC.

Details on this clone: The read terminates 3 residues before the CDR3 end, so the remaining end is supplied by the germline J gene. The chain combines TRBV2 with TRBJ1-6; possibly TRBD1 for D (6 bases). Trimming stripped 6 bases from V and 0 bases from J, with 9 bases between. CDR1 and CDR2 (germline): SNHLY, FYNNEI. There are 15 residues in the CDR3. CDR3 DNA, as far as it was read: TGTGCCAGCAGATACAGGGTCTCCTATAATTCACCC. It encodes CASRYRVSYNSP. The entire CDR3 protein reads CASRYRVSYNSPLHF.

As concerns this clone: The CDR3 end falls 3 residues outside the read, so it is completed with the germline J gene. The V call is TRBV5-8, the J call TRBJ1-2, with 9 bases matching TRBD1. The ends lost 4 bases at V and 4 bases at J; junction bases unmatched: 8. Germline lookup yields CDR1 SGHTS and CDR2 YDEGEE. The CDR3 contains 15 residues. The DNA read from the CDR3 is TGTGCCAGCAGCACGGGACAGGGAGATGGCTATGGC. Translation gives CASSTGQGDGYG. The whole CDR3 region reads CASSTGQGDGYGYTF.

The covered CDR3 bases are TGTGCCAGCAGTGAAAGAAGCAGGGCAGACTCTCAGCCC. This codes for CASSERSRADSQP. The whole CDR3 sequence is CASSERSRADSQPQHF. V is TRBV2 and J is TRBJ1-5; perhaps TRBD1 as D (5 bases). The CDR3 is cut off 3 residues early in the read; its end comes from the germline J gene. This CDR3 is built from 16 residues. Deletions cut 2 bases from V and 6 bases from J, with 17 bases between. Germline V gives CDR1 SNHLY, CDR2 FYNNEI.

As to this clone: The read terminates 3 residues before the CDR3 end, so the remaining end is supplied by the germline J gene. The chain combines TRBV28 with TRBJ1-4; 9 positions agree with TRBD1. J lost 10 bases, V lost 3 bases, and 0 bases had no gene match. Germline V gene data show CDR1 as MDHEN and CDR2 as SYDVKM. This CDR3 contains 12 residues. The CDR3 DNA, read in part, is TGTGCCAGCAGTTTGGACAGGGGAAAA. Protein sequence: CASSLDRGK. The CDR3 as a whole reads CASSLDRGKLFF.

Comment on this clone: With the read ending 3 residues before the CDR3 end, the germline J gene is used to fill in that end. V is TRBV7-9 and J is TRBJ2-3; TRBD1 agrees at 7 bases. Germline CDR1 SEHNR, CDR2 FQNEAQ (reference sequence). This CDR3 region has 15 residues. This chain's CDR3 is CASSFGRGYQETQYF. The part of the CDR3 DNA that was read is TGTGCCAGCAGCTTTGGCAGGGGGTACCAAGAGACG. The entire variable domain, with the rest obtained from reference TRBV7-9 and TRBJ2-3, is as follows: DTGVSQNPRHKITKRGQNVTFRCDPISEHNRLYWYRQTLGQGPEFLTYFQNEAQLEKSRLLSDRFSAERPKGSFSTLEIQRTEQGDSAMYLCASSFGRGYQETQYFGPGTRLTVL.

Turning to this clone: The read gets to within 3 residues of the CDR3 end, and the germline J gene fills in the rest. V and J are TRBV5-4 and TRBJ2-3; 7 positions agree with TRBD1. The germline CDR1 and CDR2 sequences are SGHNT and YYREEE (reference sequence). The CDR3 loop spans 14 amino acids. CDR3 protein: CASSPGTVQETQYF. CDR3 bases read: TGTGCCAGCAGCCCCGGGACAGTGCAAGAGACG.

CDR3 bases read: TGTGCCAGCAGCTCTGGGCGGGGACGGGAGACC. This gives the protein CASSSGRGRET. The CDR3, in full, reads CASSSGRGRETQYF. The chain combines TRBV2 with TRBJ2-5; possibly TRBD2 for D (6 bases). The CDR3 extends 3 residues past the end of the read, so its final part is completed from the germline J gene. This CDR3 is built from 14 residues. CDR1 is SNHLY, CDR2 FYNNEI, per germline. V lost 6 bases and J lost 5, with 16 bases in between.

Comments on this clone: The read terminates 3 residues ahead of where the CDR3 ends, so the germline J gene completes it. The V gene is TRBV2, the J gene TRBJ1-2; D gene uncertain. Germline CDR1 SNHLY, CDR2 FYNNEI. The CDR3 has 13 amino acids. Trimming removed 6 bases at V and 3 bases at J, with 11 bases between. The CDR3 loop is CASSGDTDYGYTF. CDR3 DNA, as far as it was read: TGTGCCAGCAGCGGAGACACCGACTATGGC.

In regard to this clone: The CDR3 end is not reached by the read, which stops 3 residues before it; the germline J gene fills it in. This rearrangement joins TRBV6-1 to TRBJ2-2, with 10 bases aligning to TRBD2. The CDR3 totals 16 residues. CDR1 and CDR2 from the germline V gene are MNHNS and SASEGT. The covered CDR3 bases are TGTGCCAGCAGTGGACTAGCGGGCTCTGGGGCCAACGTG. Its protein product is CASSGLAGSGANV. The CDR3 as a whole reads CASSGLAGSGANVLFF.

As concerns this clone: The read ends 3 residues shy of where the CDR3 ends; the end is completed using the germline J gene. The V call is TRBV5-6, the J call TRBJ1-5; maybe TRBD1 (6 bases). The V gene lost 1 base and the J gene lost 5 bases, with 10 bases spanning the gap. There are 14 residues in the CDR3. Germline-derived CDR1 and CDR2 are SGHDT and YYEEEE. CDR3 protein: CASSLRAGDQPQHF. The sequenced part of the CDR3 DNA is TGTGCCAGCAGCTTGAGGGCAGGGGATCAGCCC.

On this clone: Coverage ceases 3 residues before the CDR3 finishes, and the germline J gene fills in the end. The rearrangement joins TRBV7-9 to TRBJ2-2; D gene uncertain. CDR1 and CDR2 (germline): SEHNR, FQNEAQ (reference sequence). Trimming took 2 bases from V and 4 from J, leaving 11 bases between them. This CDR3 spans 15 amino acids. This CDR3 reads CASSLSEASTGELFF. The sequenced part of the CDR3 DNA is TGTGCCAGCAGCTTATCCGAAGCGAGCACCGGGGAG.

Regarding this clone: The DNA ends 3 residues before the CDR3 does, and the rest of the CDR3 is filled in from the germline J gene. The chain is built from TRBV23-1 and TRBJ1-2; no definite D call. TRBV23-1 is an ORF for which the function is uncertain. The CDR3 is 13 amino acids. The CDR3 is CASNQTSFNDYTF. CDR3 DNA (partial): TGCGCCAGCAACCAAACTAGCTTCAATGAC.

The CDR3 region is CASSLQGPLETYTF. The covered CDR3 bases are TGCGCCAGCAGCCTCCAGGGGCCGCTGGAGACC. V gene TRBV5-1 combines with J gene TRBJ1-2; D possibly corresponds to TRBD1 (6 bases). With the read ending 3 residues before the CDR3 end, the germline J gene is used to fill in that end. Germline V gene sequence: CDR1 SGHRS, CDR2 YFSETQ. The CDR3 extends over 14 amino acids. Drawing the rest from reference TRBV5-1 and TRBJ1-2, the complete variable domain is KAGVTQTPRYLIKTRGQQVTLSCSPISGHRSVSWYQQTPGQGLQFLFEYFSETQRNKGNFPGRFSGRQFSNSRSEMNVSTLELGDSALYLCASSLQGPLETYTFGSGTRLTVV.

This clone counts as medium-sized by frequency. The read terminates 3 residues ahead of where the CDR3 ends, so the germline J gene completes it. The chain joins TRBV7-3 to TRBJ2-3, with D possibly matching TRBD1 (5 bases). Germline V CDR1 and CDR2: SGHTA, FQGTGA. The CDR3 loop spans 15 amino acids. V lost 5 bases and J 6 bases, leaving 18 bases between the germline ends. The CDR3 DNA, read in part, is TGTGCCAGCAGCACCGCAACAGGAGACTTCGATACG. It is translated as CASSTATGDFDT. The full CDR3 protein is CASSTATGDFDTQYF.